This T cell receptor (beta chain) was captured by sequencing in a study of shared clonotypes between healthy human individuals. Notes on the study in general: Among donors, clonotype sharing was expected to be affected by sequencing depth.

This CDR3 is built from 14 residues. The V gene's germline CDR1 is MDHEN and CDR2 SYDVKM. V gave up 2 bases and J gave up 8 bases; unmatched junction bases: 4. Cells designated naive CD8 were CD45RO-negative and were positively selected for CCR7, with terminally differentiated effector memory CD45RA+ cells excluded. Every one of the donors was a Caucasian adult that lived in Nashville, Tennessee. About this clone itself: Its antigen is not known.

Clones were sequenced by immunoSEQ multiplex PCR, and TCRdb holds only the in-frame ones, with some missing. The table includes a few million clones, just under 95% detected once. This TCR derives from a young man in good health. Some clones in this sample may be carry-over from other donors' samples. The sequenced sample consisted of naive CD8+ T cells from PBMCs. The V gene is TRBV28, the J gene TRBJ2-1, with TRBD2 identical over 9 bases. The DNA of the CDR3 is TGTGCCAGCAGTTTAGCGGGAGGGCCTGATGAGCAGTTCTTC. Protein sequence: CASSLAGGPDEQFF.